The 8 T cell receptor beta chains reported below all come from one sample, sequenced in a study of T-cell reconstitution after alpha-beta-depleted transplantation in children. Preparation of the TCRbeta library used unique molecular identifiers. TCRdb called the PCR reads again in MiXCR, with one record for every CDR3 protein. The table includes about 900,000 distinct CDR3 sequences, about 29% detected once. Sample: PBMCs, mostly from graft donor cells, taken 360 days after TCRalphabeta/CD19-depleted stem cell transplant. The receptors originated from a boy in the first two years of life who had a stem cell transplant for SCID, so the T cells may come from the graft donor.

CDR3 sequence (DNA): TGTGCCAGCAGCTCGAAGCCCGGGACTAGTAATCAAGAGACCCAGTACTTC. Its translation is CASSSKPGTSNQETQYF. V usage is TRBV3-1 and J usage is TRBJ2-5, with 8 bases fitting TRBD2. The V segment lost 5 bases and the J segment 2 bases; nucleotides outside the gene matches: 13. There are 17 residues in the CDR3. CDR1 is LGHDT, CDR2 YNNKEL, per germline (reference sequence).

The chain couples TRBV12-3 or TRBV12-4 to TRBJ2-2; 7 positions agree with TRBD1. Trimming at V came to 5 bases and at J to 2 bases, leaving 8 bases not matched to a gene. The CDR3 is made up of 16 amino acids. The CDR3 loop reads CASSPGQLFNTGELFF. The CDR3 bases are TGTGCCAGCAGTCCGGGACAGCTCTTTAACACCGGGGAGCTGTTTTTT.

This clonotype was counted at least ten times. This sequence joins TRBV15 and TRBJ2-1; 7 bases map to TRBD2. Trimming removed 2 bases from V and 3 bases from J; junction bases left unmatched: 10. The CDR3 has 17 amino acids. Germline V gene sequence: CDR1 LNHNV, CDR2 YYDKDF (reference sequence). The CDR3, as DNA: TGTGCCACCAGCAGAAACCCCCCTAGCGGAGGCTACAATGAGCAGTTCTTC. Amino acid sequence: CATSRNPPSGGYNEQFF. The whole variable domain, filled in from reference TRBV15 and TRBJ2-1, reads DAMVIQNPRYQVTQFGKPVTLSCSQTLNHNVMYWYQQKSSQAPKLLFHYYDKDFNNEADTPDNFQSRRPNTSFCFLDIRSPGLGDTAMYLCATSRNPPSGGYNEQFFGPGTRLTVL.

The chain has TRBV5-6 and TRBJ2-7, with TRBD2 as a possible D gene (5 bases). V was clipped by 4 bases and J by 6 bases, with 20 bases between them. Germline CDR1 and CDR2: SGHDT and YYEEEE. The CDR3 loop spans 15 amino acids. CDR3 coding DNA: TGTGCCAGCAGCACCAGTCCCCGCGGGCGGAGCGAGCAGTACTTC. Its translation: CASSTSPRGRSEQYF.

This clonotype came up a few times. The genes are TRBV6-5 and TRBJ1-5; D is unclear. The ends were cut back, 8 bases at V and 0 bases at J, with 14 bases in the middle. The CDR3 runs to 15 residues. Germline V CDR1 and CDR2: MNHEY, SVGAGI. CDR3 sequence (DNA): TGTGCCAGCGGGCGGCGAGGCTATAGCAATCAGCCCCAGCATTTT. It encodes CASGRRGYSNQPQHF.

The chain recombines TRBV20-1 with TRBJ2-1; 8 positions match TRBD1. This CDR3 comprises 14 residues. Germline CDR1 is DFQATT and CDR2 is SNEGSKA (reference sequence). The trim removed 6 bases at V and 0 bases at J, leaving 4 bases unmatched. This CDR3 is CSAPDRASYNEQFF. The CDR3 DNA reads as TGCAGTGCGCCGGACAGGGCCTCCTACAATGAGCAGTTCTTC.

The CDR3 DNA sequence: TGTGCCAGCAGCTTGCAGAAGTACACTGAAGCTTTCTTT. It encodes CASSLQKYTEAFF. The chain has TRBV7-9 and TRBJ1-1; no firm D call. V was shortened by 3 bases and J by 3 bases, with 8 bases between the two germline ends. Germline loops: CDR1 SEHNR, CDR2 FQNEAQ (reference sequence). The length of the CDR3 is 13 residues.

This clonotype was detected a few times. The rearrangement joins TRBV9 to TRBJ2-2, with D tentatively TRBD1 or TRBD2 (5 bases each). The CDR3 has 15 amino acids. Germline V gene data show CDR1 as SGDLS and CDR2 as YYNGEE. V was trimmed by 3 bases and J by 4 bases, leaving 13 bases between them. The CDR3 is CASSASRVPTGELFF. In nucleotides, the CDR3 is TGTGCCAGCAGCGCTAGCAGGGTGCCCACCGGGGAGCTGTTTTTT.